These 18 T cell receptor beta chains were sequenced from one sample in a study of T cells in Graves' hyperthyroidism and ophthalmopathy (dated by TCRdb to about 2019). Library construction relied on multiplex PCR. Sequencer: Illumina HiSeq 2000. The TCR beta CDR3 regions were amplified from the RNA transcripts. For the first round of RT-PCR on the TCR CDR3, the HTBI primer set was used together with the Qiagen OneStep RT-PCR kit. TCRdb reprocessing: public reads trimmed at Q25 with fastp, clones called with MiXCR, in-frame beta chains kept. For every CDR3 protein sequence, its rows merge into one entry that carries the most common genes and DNA. This sample lists 400,000 to 600,000 distinct CDR3 sequences; around 16% were detected once. The top ten clonotypes cover about 31% of the sample. The material sequenced was blood. The source is a woman younger than 45 with Graves' ophthalmopathy.

As regards this clonotype: It is likely a read error, because the conserved phenylalanine at the end of the CDR3 is missing. This sequence joins TRBV12-3 or TRBV12-4 and TRBJ1-5; 7 nucleotides agree with TRBD1. This CDR3 comprises 13 residues. V dropped 5 bases and J dropped 6; count of bases not matched to a gene: 4. The CDR3: CASSPRTGQPQHL. The CDR3, as DNA: TGTGCCAGCAGTCCACGGACAGGTCAGCCCCAGCATTTG.

This clonotype was seen a handful of times. This chain uses TRBV19 with TRBJ1-1; D not resolved. The CDR3 is made up of 14 amino acids. V lost 3 bases, J lost 0 bases, and 8 bases lay in between. CDR1 is LNHDA, CDR2 SQIVND, per germline (reference sequence). The CDR3, as DNA: TGTGCCAGTAGTATTTCAGAAATGAACACTGAAGCTTTCTTT. It specifies CASSISEMNTEAFF.

The chain carries TRBV4-3 and TRBJ2-4; the D gene is possibly TRBD2 (5 bases). The CDR3 is 15 residues long. V was shortened by 0 bases and J by 7 bases, with 13 bases between the two germline ends. CDR1 is LGHNA and CDR2 is YSLEER in the germline V gene. Here the CDR3 reads CASSQDDLGGNIQYF. The CDR3 DNA reads as TGCGCCAGCAGCCAAGACGACTTGGGCGGGAACATTCAGTACTTC.

This clonotype was seen more than once but under ten times. The junction shows a germline mismatch at one end, possibly a read error. The chain combines TRBV18 with TRBJ1-5; D remains unclear. This CDR3 spans 14 amino acids. Germline V lookup: CDR1 KGHSH, CDR2 LQKENI. DNA of the CDR3: TGTGCCAGCTCACCATTAGGGTTCAATCGGCCCCAGCATTTT. Encoded protein: CASSPLGFNRPQHF.

This clonotype was seen at least ten times. The chain is built from TRBV4-2 and TRBJ1-4; 7 bases agree with TRBD1. The CDR3 has 16 amino acids. V dropped 5 bases and J dropped 0; count of bases not matched to a gene: 6. CDR1 and CDR2 (germline): LGHNA, YNFKEQ. CDR3 region: CASSRGQPATNEKLFF. The CDR3 nucleotides read TGTGCCAGCAGCAGGGGACAGCCTGCAACTAATGAAAAACTGTTTTTT.

This clonotype showed up many times. V is TRBV7-8 and J is TRBJ1-4; D call uncertain. Looked up from germline, CDR1 is SGHVS and CDR2 is FQNEAQ. V was cut by 5 bases and J by 0 bases, with 10 bases left in between. CDR3 length: 15 amino acids. Here the CDR3 reads CASSTLQSTNEKLFF. DNA of the CDR3: TGTGCCAGCAGCACCCTACAGTCAACTAATGAAAAACTGTTTTTT.

J is TRBJ2-2 and V is TRBV7-2; TRBD2 agrees at 12 bases. The CDR3 runs to 16 residues. After removal of 5 bases from V and 8 bases from J, the junction contained 9 bases not matched to a gene. In germline, CDR1 is SGHTA, CDR2 FQGNSA. The CDR3 DNA reads as TGTGCCAGCAGCCGAGGGGCTAGCGGGAGGGGGGGGGAGCTGTTTTTT. It encodes CASSRGASGRGGELFF.

This clonotype was picked up a small number of times. This rearrangement joins TRBV4-3 to TRBJ2-3, with 14 bases aligning to TRBD2. V trimming: 1 base; J trimming: 8 bases; junction bases outside the gene matches: 5. This CDR3 has 16 amino acids. Per the germline V gene, CDR1 is LGHNA and CDR2 is YSLEER. The CDR3 DNA reads TGCGCCAGCAGCCAAGCCGGGACTAGCGGGAGTGGTACGCAGTATTTT. Residues: CASSQAGTSGSGTQYF.

V is TRBV5-1 and J is TRBJ2-3, with TRBD1 matching 9 bases. The CDR3 contains 14 residues. Germline V gene sequence: CDR1 SGHRS, CDR2 YFSETQ. V gave up 4 bases and J gave up 5 bases; unmatched junction bases: 5. CDR3 sequence (DNA): TGCGCCAGCAGCCGAGGACAGGGGAAAGATACGCAGTATTTT. Encoded protein: CASSRGQGKDTQYF.

This clonotype was seen many times. This chain connects TRBV6-1 to TRBJ1-5; tentative D call: TRBD1 (6 bases). CDR3 length equals 18 residues. Deletions cut 3 bases from V and 0 bases from J, with 18 bases between. Germline V CDR1 and CDR2: MNHNS, SASEGT. The CDR3 sequence: CASSEAAGGGYSNQPQHF. The CDR3 region has the DNA TGTGCCAGCAGTGAGGCGGCCGGAGGGGGGTATAGCAATCAGCCCCAGCATTTT.

As to this clonotype: A junction end diverges from the germline sequence, so it may reflect a read error. The gene calls are TRBV27 and TRBJ2-3, with a possible D match to TRBD1 (6 bases). The CDR3 runs 15 residues. In germline, CDR1 is MNHEY, CDR2 SMNVEV (reference sequence). CDR3 coding DNA: TGTGCCAGCACCATAAAGGCCCGCTGGACAGATGCGCAGTATTTT. This codes for CASTIKARWTDAQYF.

This clonotype was seen a few times. The genes are TRBV14 and TRBJ2-7; D unclear. Trimming cost V 3 bases and J 5 bases, with 38 bases left between them. In germline, CDR1 is SGHDN, CDR2 FVKESK. The CDR3 covers 22 residues. The CDR3 sequence is CASSHTRKLPRKARGPGDEQYF. CDR3 nucleotides: TGTGCCAGCAGCCATACCCGAAAACTTCCCCGAAAAGCAAGAGGCCCTGGGGACGAGCAGTACTTC. The full variable domain, in which reference TRBV14 and TRBJ2-7 provide the parts outside the CDR3, is EAGVTQFPSHSVIEKGQTVTLRCDPISGHDNLYWYRRVMGKEIKFLLHFVKESKQDESGMPNNRFLAERTGGTYSTLKVQPAELEDSGVYFCASSHTRKLPRKARGPGDEQYFGPGTRLTVT.

This clonotype was seen repeatedly, ten times or more. V is TRBV20-1 and J is TRBJ2-7; weak D call: TRBD1 (5 bases). This CDR3 is 11 amino acids long. Germline V gives CDR1 DFQATT, CDR2 SNEGSKA (reference sequence). Trimming left V 1 base short and J 6 bases short, with 7 bases between. The CDR3 DNA reads as TGCAGTGCTAGAGTGGGGCTCGAGCAGTACTTC. Translated: CSARVGLEQYF.

CDR3: CASSFGPYNSPLHF. In DNA, the CDR3 is TGTGCCAGCAGTTTCGGGCCGTATAATTCACCCCTCCACTTT. This sequence joins TRBV12-3 or TRBV12-4 and TRBJ1-6, with D uncertain. Trimming shortened V by 3 bases and J by 4 bases, and 7 bases separated the two germline ends. The CDR3 runs 14 residues.

This clonotype was counted many times. The rearrangement links TRBV7-3 to TRBJ2-7, with 8 bases identical to TRBD2. Germline CDR1 and CDR2: SGHTA and FQGTGA. The ends lost 5 bases at V and 0 bases at J; junction bases unmatched: 6. This CDR3 is built from 15 residues. In DNA, the CDR3 is TGTGCCAGCAGCCCTGCTGCGGGAGGCTCCTACGAGCAGTACTTC. Translated: CASSPAAGGSYEQYF. The whole variable domain, remainder taken from reference TRBV7-3 and TRBJ2-7, is GAGVSQTPSNKVTEKGKYVELRCDPISGHTALYWYRQSLGQGPEFLIYFQGTGAADDSGLPNDRFFAVRPEGSVSTLKIQRTERGDSAVYLCASSPAAGGSYEQYFGPGTRLTVT.

This clonotype was seen many times. The chain combines TRBV11-2 with TRBJ2-3; tentative D call: TRBD1 (6 bases). Germline loops: CDR1 SGHAT, CDR2 FQNNGV. This CDR3 has 14 residues. Trimming left V 5 bases short and J 4 bases short, with 13 bases between. Here the CDR3 reads CASSIQGLSDTQYF. The DNA for the CDR3 is TGTGCCAGCAGCATACAGGGTCTGTCAGATACGCAGTATTTT.

This clonotype was seen only a few times. CDR3 sequence: CASSGTDTSTDTQYF. CDR3 DNA: TGTGCCAGTAGTGGGACGGACACTAGCACAGATACGCAGTATTTT. V gene TRBV19 combines with J gene TRBJ2-3; D possibly matches TRBD1 or TRBD2 (5 bases each). The germline V gene encodes CDR1 LNHDA and CDR2 SQIVND (reference sequence). V lost 5 bases and J 0 bases, leaving 12 bases between the germline ends. The CDR3 runs 15 residues.

This clonotype was counted many times. The chain links TRBV3-1 to TRBJ2-7, with D tentatively TRBD1 (5 bases). The germline V gene encodes CDR1 LGHDT and CDR2 YNNKEL (reference sequence). V lost 4 bases and J 3 bases, leaving 13 bases between the germline ends. The CDR3 has 14 residues. CDR3 protein: CASSLYQGIYEQYF. In DNA, the CDR3 is TGTGCCAGCAGCCTATACCAGGGCATCTACGAGCAGTACTTC.